The 5 T cell receptor beta chains in this list originate from one sample, sequenced in a study of OX40 agonist ivuxolimab in advanced cancers. TCRdb keeps only in-frame clones here, not all; method: immunoSEQ multiplex PCR. The table lists about 48,000 clones, less than 85% of them singletons. The sample in question was CD4+ or CD8+ T cells sorted from blood, obtained in a trial of the OX40 agonist ivuxolimab. These receptors all stem from an adult with an advanced solid tumor such as melanoma, head and neck, liver or kidney cancer.

The J gene is TRBJ2-1, the V gene TRBV6-5; 7 bases agree with TRBD1. The length of the CDR3 is 14 residues. Germline loops: CDR1 MNHEY, CDR2 SVGAGI. J gave up 6 bases and V 6 bases, and 8 bases lay outside the gene matches. CDR3 sequence reads: CASSWKRGPNEQFF. The CDR3 region has the DNA TGTGCCAGCAGCTGGAAGAGGGGGCCCAATGAGCAGTTCTTC.

The chain employs TRBV7-8 and TRBJ2-4; the D gene is possibly TRBD1 (6 bases). In germline, CDR1 is SGHVS, CDR2 FQNEAQ. The CDR3 has 18 residues. V lost 4 bases and J lost 2, with 21 bases in between. The CDR3 here is CASSSLLSGHNTKNIQYF. For the CDR3, the DNA is TGTGCCAGCAGCTCGCTTCTCTCGGGACACAACACCAAAAACATTCAGTACTTC.

This chain links TRBV4-3 with TRBJ2-7; 8 bases agree with TRBD2. This CDR3 is 14 amino acids long. Per the germline V gene, CDR1 is LGHNA and CDR2 is YSLEER. V trimming: 1 base; J trimming: 6 bases; junction bases outside the gene matches: 5. The CDR3 loop is CASSQGAGAGEQYF. The CDR3 DNA reads TGCGCCAGCAGCCAAGGAGCGGGGGCGGGCGAGCAGTACTTC.

This sequence joins TRBV7-2 and TRBJ2-1; no clear D gene. The CDR3 is made up of 13 amino acids. Trimming shortened V by 5 bases and J by 4 bases, and 9 bases separated the two germline ends. CDR1 and CDR2 (germline): SGHTA, FQGNSA. The CDR3 spells CASSLGQYNEQFF. The DNA of the CDR3 is TGTGCCAGCAGCCTAGGGCAGTACAATGAGCAGTTCTTC.

The V and J genes are TRBV15 and TRBJ1-6; D unclear. Trimming took 7 bases from V and 9 from J, leaving 4 bases between them. CDR1 is LNHNV and CDR2 is YYDKDF in the germline V gene (reference sequence). The CDR3 is made up of 10 amino acids. The CDR3 bases are TGTGCCACCACCAGTTCACCCCTCCACTTT. It translates to CATTSSPLHF.